These 17 T cell receptor beta chains originate from one sample sequenced in a study of OX40 agonist ivuxolimab in advanced cancers. Sequencing was performed with immunoSEQ multiplex PCR; in TCRdb, only in-frame clones are kept and a portion is missing. Here the sample spans over 100,000 clones, 80% to 90% being singletons. The sequencing used CD4+ or CD8+ T cells sorted from blood, collected in a trial of the OX40 agonist ivuxolimab. All receptors come from an adult with an advanced solid tumor such as melanoma, head and neck, liver or kidney cancer.

V usage is TRBV15 and J usage is TRBJ2-7; the D gene could be TRBD1 or TRBD2 (6 bases each). Germline CDR1 and CDR2: LNHNV and YYDKDF (reference sequence). V was pared by 5 bases and J by 4 bases, with 18 bases between. CDR3 length: 15 amino acids. CDR3 loop: CATSSLQGGGYEQYF. CDR3 DNA: TGTGCCACCAGCTCCCTTCAAGGAGGGGGATACGAGCAGTACTTC.

The V and J genes are TRBV4-2 and TRBJ2-5; D might be TRBD1 (5 bases). Germline lookup yields CDR1 LGHNA and CDR2 YNFKEQ. V lost 1 base and J 5 bases, leaving 8 bases between the germline ends. The CDR3 totals 13 residues. The CDR3 coding sequence is TGTGCCAGCAGCCAAGCAGGGCTGGAGACCCAGTACTTC. It translates to CASSQAGLETQYF.

This clone was seen a few times. V usage is TRBV19 and J usage is TRBJ1-1, with a tentative D call TRBD1 (5 bases). The CDR3 runs to 11 residues. CDR1 and CDR2 (germline): LNHDA, SQIVND (reference sequence). The V end lost 3 bases, the J end lost 10 bases, and 9 bases lay between the germline ends. CDR3: CASSIQGAAFF. The CDR3 DNA reads as TGTGCCAGTAGTATTCAGGGAGCAGCTTTCTTT.

The chain carries TRBV11-3 and TRBJ2-2; the D gene is possibly TRBD1 (6 bases). V was pared by 1 base and J by 7 bases, with 10 bases between. CDR1 is SGHNT, CDR2 YENEEA, per germline. The CDR3 loop spans 14 amino acids. CDR3 residues: CASSLAGAGGELFF. In DNA form, the CDR3 reads TGTGCCAGCAGCTTAGCAGGGGCTGGCGGGGAGCTGTTTTTT.

V is TRBV11-3 and J is TRBJ1-2, with TRBD1 as a possible D gene (6 bases). The CDR3 has 16 residues. V was pared by 2 bases and J by 4 bases, with 17 bases between. Germline CDR1 reads SGHNT; CDR2 reads YENEEA. CDR3 DNA sequence: TGTGCCAGCAGCTTAAGGGGGTACAAGGAAGGCTATGGCTACACCTTC. Translation gives CASSLRGYKEGYGYTF.

The chain couples TRBV5-8 to TRBJ2-1; 8 positions agree with TRBD2. CDR3 length equals 15 residues. Trimming removed 1 base from V and 10 bases from J; junction bases left unmatched: 10. CDR1 and CDR2 from the germline V gene are SGHTS and YDEGEE. The CDR3 bases are TGTGCCAGCAGCTTGCCGAGCGGGGGTATAGGGGAGCAGTTCTTC. Its translation is CASSLPSGGIGEQFF.

This chain connects TRBV7-2 to TRBJ2-1; tentative D call: TRBD2 (5 bases). Germline V gene lookup returns CDR1 SGHTA and CDR2 FQGNSA. V was clipped by 4 bases and J by 9 bases, with 16 bases between them. This CDR3 region has 14 residues. The CDR3 here is CASSSDYRMSEQFF. CDR3 DNA sequence: TGTGCCAGCAGCTCAGACTATCGTATGAGTGAGCAGTTCTTC.

The V and J genes are TRBV4-3 and TRBJ2-7, with 7 bases identical to TRBD1. Germline V gene lookup returns CDR1 LGHNA and CDR2 YSLEER. The V gene end was trimmed by 3 bases and the J gene end by 5 bases; junction bases not matched to a gene: 7. The CDR3 loop spans 14 amino acids. DNA of the CDR3: TGCGCCAGCAGCCAGGCGACAGGGCGGGACGAGCAGTACTTC. Translating it yields CASSQATGRDEQYF.

The chain employs TRBV28 and TRBJ2-7, with no clear D. Germline values: CDR1 MDHEN, CDR2 SYDVKM. This CDR3 has 17 residues. Trimming pared 1 base from V and 5 bases from J, leaving 21 bases between. The CDR3, as DNA: TGTGCCAGCAGTTTATCGGTCTCGGATTTAGGAGTCCACGAGCAGTACTTC. It translates to CASSLSVSDLGVHEQYF.

The chain uses TRBV6-1 and TRBJ2-5; no clear D gene. CDR3 size: 14 residues. V was pared by 2 bases and J by 0 bases, with 7 bases between. Germline V CDR1 and CDR2: MNHNS, SASEGT. CDR3 in DNA: TGTGCCAGCAGTGAAAGGGCGGACCAAGAGACCCAGTACTTC. Protein sequence: CASSERADQETQYF.

The rearrangement links TRBV6-6 to TRBJ2-2, with D hard to call. Germline V gene sequence: CDR1 MNHNY, CDR2 SVGAGI (reference sequence). This CDR3 contains 14 residues. Deletions cut 8 bases from V and 1 base from J, with 11 bases between. The CDR3 DNA is TGTGCCAGCGAGGTCACTTTGAACACCGGGGAGCTGTTTTTT. It encodes CASEVTLNTGELFF.

The chain has TRBV7-9 and TRBJ2-5; D perhaps matches TRBD1 (6 bases). The germline gives CDR1 SEHNR, CDR2 FQNEAQ (reference sequence). The CDR3 runs to 14 residues. Trimming left V 3 bases short and J 1 base short, with 9 bases between. This CDR3 reads CASSFPGAQETQYF. The CDR3 DNA reads TGTGCCAGCAGCTTTCCAGGGGCCCAAGAGACCCAGTACTTC.

This clone was observed a single time. This chain's CDR3 is CAIQDTSGNTIYF. The CDR3 DNA reads TGTGCCATCCAGGACACCTCTGGAAACACCATATATTTT. The genes are TRBV10-3 and TRBJ1-3; TRBD1 is a possible D gene (5 bases). Trimming took 8 bases from V and 0 from J, leaving 8 bases between them. Germline V gene sequence: CDR1 ENHRY, CDR2 SYGVKD. This CDR3 has 13 residues.

This chain uses TRBV15 with TRBJ1-1, with D possibly TRBD1 on 5 matching bases. The CDR3 has 14 amino acids. The germline V and J ends were trimmed by 0 bases and 10 bases, with 15 bases remaining between them. Looked up from germline, CDR1 is LNHNV and CDR2 is YYDKDF (reference sequence). CDR3: CATSRDQGGGIAFF. The CDR3 coding sequence is TGTGCCACCAGCAGAGATCAGGGCGGAGGAATAGCTTTCTTT. The full variable domain, its missing parts supplied by reference TRBV15 and TRBJ1-1, is DAMVIQNPRYQVTQFGKPVTLSCSQTLNHNVMYWYQQKSSQAPKLLFHYYDKDFNNEADTPDNFQSRRPNTSFCFLDIRSPGLGDTAMYLCATSRDQGGGIAFFGQGTRLTVV.

The chain recombines TRBV6-1 with TRBJ2-4; TRBD2 aligns across 13 bases. The germline gives CDR1 MNHNS, CDR2 SASEGT. The CDR3 covers 17 residues. With 2 bases clipped from V and 8 bases from J, the junction kept 9 bases outside the gene matches. The DNA of the CDR3 is TGTGCCAGCAGTGAAACTAGCGGGGGGGCCTCGGCGTACATTCAGTACTTC. Its translation is CASSETSGGASAYIQYF.

The DNA for the CDR3 is TGTGCCAGTAGTAGGCGGGGGGGCAATGAGCAGTTCTTC. This translates into CASSRRGGNEQFF. V and J are TRBV19 and TRBJ2-1; 9 bases match TRBD2. The CDR3 spans 13 residues. CDR1 LNHDA and CDR2 SQIVND come from the germline V gene (reference sequence). The J segment lost 6 bases and the V segment lost 4 bases, leaving 1 base of the junction unmatched. The full variable domain, with the rest looked up from reference TRBV19 and TRBJ2-1, is DGGITQSPKYLFRKEGQNVTLSCEQNLNHDAMYWYRQDPGQGLRLIYYSQIVNDFQKGDIAEGYSVSREKKESFPLTVTSAQKNPTAFYLCASSRRGGNEQFFGPGTRLTVL.

This clone was seen just once. The J gene is TRBJ1-1, the V gene TRBV19, with D tentatively TRBD1 (5 bases). With 4 bases removed from V and 4 bases from J, the gap between germline ends came to 16 bases. The germline V gene encodes CDR1 LNHDA and CDR2 SQIVND (reference sequence). This CDR3 spans 15 amino acids. The CDR3 here is CASSTQGEVVTEAFF. CDR3 nucleotides: TGTGCCAGTAGTACCCAGGGCGAGGTGGTCACTGAAGCTTTCTTT.